A selection of T cell receptor beta chains follows, all from one sample in a study of regulatory T cells in long-lasting Graves disease. From the multiplex PCR reads, TCRdb called clonotypes with MiXCR, one entry per CDR3 protein. The data contain about 660,000 distinct CDR3 sequences, roughly 30% of them singletons. The source was peripheral blood mononuclear cells (PBMCs), collected when the disease was refractory, from a patient treated with antithyroid drugs. These receptors were taken from a female donor with Graves disease. CDR3s include the opening cysteine and the closing phenylalanine or tryptophan. A D gene is named only where the DNA matches it firmly. A clone size is listed for some rows: how often the clone was seen (once, few, many), or a class if it is expanded.

V	D	length	size	J	DNA	CDR3
TRBV27	.	14	.	TRBJ2-7	TGTGCCAGCAGTTTAGGGGGGAGGCTTTTCGAGCAGTACTTC	CASSLGGRLFEQYF
TRBV6-1	.	14	.	TRBJ1-2	TGTGCCAGCAGTGAAAGTGCGGAAGGACGTGGCTACACCTTC	CASSESAEGRGYTF
TRBV27	.	14	few	TRBJ1-1	TGTGCCAGCAGTTTGGATATGGGACGAACTGAAGCTTTCTTT	CASSLDMGRTEAFF
TRBV12-3/TRBV12-4	.	13	many	TRBJ1-1	TGTGCCAGCAGTCTAAGGGGAGGGACTGAAGCTTTCTTT	CASSLRGGTEAFF
TRBV3-1	.	15	few	TRBJ1-5	TGTGCCAGCAGCCAAGAGGGAGGTAGCGGTCAGCCCCAGCATTTT	CASSQEGGSGQPQHF
TRBV6-5	.	17	.	TRBJ1-2	TGTGCCAGCAGTTACGGGACCGGGACAACGAAAAACTATGGCTACACCTTC	CASSYGTGTTKNYGYTF
TRBV11-1	TRBD1	14	many	TRBJ1-1	TGTGCCAGCAGCTTTGGACAGGGACGCACTGAAGCTTTCTTT	CASSFGQGRTEAFF
TRBV6-5	TRBD2	16	few	TRBJ2-7	TGTGCCAGCAGTTACTCGAAGTGGACTAGCGGCTACGAGCAGTACTTC	CASSYSKWTSGYEQYF
TRBV7-2	TRBD1	15	few	TRBJ2-7	TGTGCCAGCAGCTCGGGACAGGGTATTTCCTACGAGCAGTACTTC	CASSSGQGISYEQYF
TRBV12-3/TRBV12-4	.	15	many	TRBJ1-6	TGTGCCAGCAGCGCTCGGGACCGGCATAATTCACCCCTCCACTTT	CASSARDRHNSPLHF
TRBV6-1	.	17	few	TRBJ2-2	TGTGCCACCAGGGAAGTGGCGGGGGCTAGAGGGGCCGGGGAGCTGTTTTTT	CATREVAGARGAGELFF
TRBV19	.	15	.	TRBJ2-5	TGTGCCACCGCCCCAATAAACGGACTCGGGGAGACCCAGTACTTC	CATAPINGLGETQYF
TRBV6-1	.	11	many	TRBJ1-2	TGTGCCAGCAGGTCAAAGTATGGCTACACCTTC	CASRSKYGYTF
TRBV5-1	TRBD1	16	.	TRBJ1-3	TGCGCCAGCAGCTTGGCAGGGGGCCTACGGCGAAACACCATATATTTT	CASSLAGGLRRNTIYF
TRBV5-1	.	13	.	TRBJ1-1	TGCGCCAGCAGCTTGGAGCCGGGCACTGAAGCTTTCTTT	CASSLEPGTEAFF
TRBV7-2	.	15	.	TRBJ1-2	TGTGCCAGCAGCTTATTCCGTCAGGCGAACTATGGCTACACCTTC	CASSLFRQANYGYTF
TRBV6-9	TRBD2	19	.	TRBJ2-2	TGTGCCAGCAGTTTAGGATGGACTAGCGGCCACGCGAACACCGGGGAGCTGTTTTTT	CASSLGWTSGHANTGELFF
TRBV27	.	13	many	TRBJ2-2	TGTGCCAGCAGCTTACTAGTTGGCGGGGAGCTGTTTTTT	CASSLLVGGELFF
TRBV28	.	13	many	TRBJ1-2	TGTGCCAGCTCTGTTCAGATGGTCTATGGCTACACCTTC	CASSVQMVYGYTF
TRBV12-3/TRBV12-4	TRBD2	16	many	TRBJ2-1	TGTGCCAGCAGTTTAGCGAGCGGGAGAGCCTACAATGAGCAGTTCTTC	CASSLASGRAYNEQFF
TRBV28	.	13	few	TRBJ1-5	TGTGCCAGCAGTTGGGGGAACGGTCAGCCCCAGCATTTT	CASSWGNGQPQHF
TRBV5-1	.	13	.	TRBJ1-1	TGCGCCAGCAGCGTGGACGTTGACACTGAAGCTTTCTTT	CASSVDVDTEAFF
TRBV7-8	TRBD1	14	few	TRBJ1-2	TGTGCCAGCAGCCAGGGGACAGGGGATTTAGGCTACACCTTC	CASSQGTGDLGYTF
TRBV29-1	.	12	few	TRBJ2-7	TGCAGCGTTGATGGGACTCGCGACGAGCAGTACTTC	CSVDGTRDEQYF
TRBV10-1	.	14	.	TRBJ1-1	TGCGCCAGCAGTGAGTCAGGGCTGGGGACTGAAGCTTTCTTT	CASSESGLGTEAFF
TRBV27	.	15	.	TRBJ1-1	TGTGCCAGCAGTTTAGAGGCAGGCCTGGGGACTGAAGCTTTCTTT	CASSLEAGLGTEAFF
TRBV20-1	.	16	.	TRBJ2-5	TGCAGTGCTAGCGGGGGGCGGGCCTTGTACCAAGAGACCCAGTACTTC	CSASGGRALYQETQYF
TRBV15	.	14	few	TRBJ2-7	TGTGCCACCAGCACTTTTTCCGGGGCCTACGAGCAGTACTTC	CATSTFSGAYEQYF
TRBV20-1	TRBD1	20	few	TRBJ1-5	TGCAGTGCTAGAGATCCTCGACAGGGGGCGCGACGCGGTTGGACTCAGCCCCAGCATTTT	CSARDPRQGARRGWTQPQHF
TRBV7-2	TRBD1	15	few	TRBJ2-7	TGTGCCAGCAGCTTAGTCGGACAGGGGGCGGAGGAGCAGTACTTC	CASSLVGQGAEEQYF
TRBV28	TRBD2	18	few	TRBJ2-3	TGTGCCAGCAGAGGGACTAGCGGGAGTTATAGGCGCACAGATACGCAGTATTTT	CASRGTSGSYRRTDTQYF
TRBV7-2	.	13	few	TRBJ1-1	TGTGCCAGCAGCTGGGGCAGGGCCACTGAAGCTTTCTTT	CASSWGRATEAFF
TRBV3-1	.	12	.	TRBJ1-1	TGTGCCAGCAGCCAAGTTAATGCTGAAGCTTTCTTT	CASSQVNAEAFF